These T cell receptor beta chains were read from a single sample in a study of blood T cell repertoires in COVID-19. This table comes from immunoSEQ multiplex PCR, and its TCRdb copy is limited to in-frame clones, with some not included. The sample lists some 150,000 clones, 75% to 90% occurring once. Sequenced sample: peripheral blood. The source is a woman in her 70s with acute or convalescent COVID-19. Both conserved end residues are part of each CDR3. Each record gives: D gene, V gene, J gene, clone size, CDR3 protein, CDR3 DNA. The D gene is left open where the match is weak. Clone size, where shown, is once, few, many, or a class for clones that have expanded.

-	TRBV5-1	TRBJ1-2	-	CASSLVQDNYGYTF	TGCGCCAGCAGCTTGGTTCAGGATAACTATGGCTACACCTTC
-	TRBV6-5	TRBJ1-2	-	CASSKQGGTTF	TGTGCCAGCTCAAAACAGGGCGGAACCACCTTC
TRBD1	TRBV5-1	TRBJ1-4	-	CASSFNRGPLDRTEKLFF	TGCGCCAGCAGCTTTAACAGGGGGCCGTTGGATCGGACGGAAAAACTGTTTTTT
TRBD1	TRBV6-2/TRBV6-3	TRBJ1-2	-	CASSNDRGAGYTF	TGTGCCAGCAGCAACGACAGGGGTGCCGGCTACACCTTC
-	TRBV5-1	TRBJ2-3	-	CASSLGTVTDTQYF	TGCGCCAGCAGCTTGGGGACAGTCACAGATACGCAGTATTTT
-	TRBV6-5	TRBJ2-5	-	CASSYSLGARETQYF	TGTGCCAGCAGTTACTCGTTGGGGGCGCGGGAGACCCAGTACTTC
-	TRBV6-5	TRBJ1-1	-	CASSYSQGTTEAFF	TGTGCCAGCAGTTACAGTCAGGGGACCACTGAAGCTTTCTTT
-	TRBV19	TRBJ1-3	-	CASTMGHFFSGNTIYF	TGTGCCAGTACTATGGGACATTTCTTCTCTGGAAACACCATATATTTT
-	TRBV4-2	TRBJ1-1	-	CASSQDHTPVNTEAFF	TGTGCCAGCAGCCAAGACCATACCCCAGTGAACACTGAAGCTTTCTTT
-	TRBV19	TRBJ2-7	-	CASSFWGVGEQYF	TGTGCCAGTAGTTTTTGGGGGGTTGGAGAGCAGTACTTC
-	TRBV7-2	TRBJ1-1	-	CASSLRGIDEAFF	TGTGCCAGCAGCTTACGAGGAATTGATGAAGCTTTCTTT
-	TRBV10-3	TRBJ2-2	-	CAIRGSGEKTGELFF	TGTGCCATCAGGGGATCAGGGGAAAAAACCGGGGAGCTGTTTTTT
-	TRBV5-6	TRBJ2-1	-	CASSPLGGFYNEQFF	TGTGCCAGCAGCCCACTTGGCGGCTTCTACAATGAGCAGTTCTTC
-	TRBV11-3	TRBJ1-4	-	CASSPSGRGYNEKLFF	TGTGCCAGCAGCCCTTCGGGCAGGGGCTATAATGAAAAACTGTTTTTT
-	TRBV7-9	TRBJ2-7	-	CASSLGQSSTYEQYF	TGTGCCAGCAGCTTAGGACAGTCGAGTACCTACGAGCAGTACTTC
TRBD1	TRBV5-8	TRBJ1-2	-	CASSTYGQGVLSGYTF	TGTGCCAGCAGCACATACGGACAGGGGGTTTTGAGTGGCTACACCTTC
TRBD1	TRBV24-1	TRBJ1-5	-	CATSDADRDNQPQHF	TGTGCCACCAGTGATGCCGACAGGGACAATCAGCCCCAGCATTTT
-	TRBV7-6	TRBJ1-3	-	CASSLVGEGKVPLSGNTIYF	TGTGCCAGCAGCTTAGTTGGGGAGGGAAAGGTTCCTCTGTCCGGAAACACCATATATTTT
-	TRBV28	TRBJ2-6	-	CASNSGANVLTF	TGTGCCAGCAATAGTGGGGCCAACGTCCTGACTTTC
-	TRBV7-2	TRBJ1-2	-	CASSSPPGYGYTF	TGTGCCAGCAGCTCCCCCCCAGGCTATGGCTACACCTTC
TRBD1	TRBV18	TRBJ2-5	-	CASSLVGQGLGETQYF	TGTGCCAGCTCACTAGTGGGACAGGGCTTGGGAGAGACCCAGTACTTC
TRBD1	TRBV5-1	TRBJ1-2	-	CASTPGTGDYGYTF	TGCGCCAGCACCCCCGGGACAGGGGACTATGGCTACACCTTC
TRBD1	TRBV28	TRBJ1-2	-	CASSPRGQGGGYTF	TGTGCCAGCAGTCCCCGGGGACAGGGAGGAGGCTACACCTTC
-	TRBV5-1	TRBJ1-6	once	CASRRNWGDNSPLHF	TGCGCCAGCAGGCGTAATTGGGGGGATAATTCACCCCTCCACTTT
-	TRBV15	TRBJ2-1	-	CATSSTSDRLYNEQFF	TGTGCCACCAGCAGCACTTCCGACAGGTTATACAATGAGCAGTTCTTC